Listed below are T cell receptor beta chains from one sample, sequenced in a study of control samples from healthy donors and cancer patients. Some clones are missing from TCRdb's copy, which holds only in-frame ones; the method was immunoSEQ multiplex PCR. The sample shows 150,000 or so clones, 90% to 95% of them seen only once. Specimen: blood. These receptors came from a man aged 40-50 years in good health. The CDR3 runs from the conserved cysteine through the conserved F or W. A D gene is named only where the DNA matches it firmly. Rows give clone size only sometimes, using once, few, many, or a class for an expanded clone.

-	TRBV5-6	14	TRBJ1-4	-	CASSMGGSNEKLFF	TGTGCCAGCAGCATGGGGGGCAGTAATGAAAAACTGTTTTTT
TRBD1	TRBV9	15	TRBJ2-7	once	CASSVAWDSSYEQYF	TGTGCCAGCAGCGTAGCTTGGGACAGTTCCTACGAGCAGTACTTC
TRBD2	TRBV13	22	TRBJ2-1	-	CASSSTLRDADPGLGSYNEQFF	TGTGCCAGCAGCTCAACCCTCCGGGACGCTGACCCCGGACTAGGCTCCTACAATGAGCAGTTCTTC
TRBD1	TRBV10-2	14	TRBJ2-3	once	CASSEQGAGDTQYF	TGCGCCAGCAGTGAACAGGGGGCAGGAGATACGCAGTATTTT
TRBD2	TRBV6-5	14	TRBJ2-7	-	CASRLADISYEQYF	TGTGCCAGCAGACTAGCGGATATATCCTACGAGCAGTACTTC
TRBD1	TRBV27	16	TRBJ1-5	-	CASSKTGTGINQPQHF	TGTGCCAGCAGTAAAACCGGGACAGGGATAAATCAGCCCCAGCATTTT
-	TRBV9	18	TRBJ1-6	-	CASSVGRRARSYNSPLHF	TGTGCCAGCAGCGTCGGTCGGAGGGCCCGCTCCTATAATTCACCCCTCCACTTT
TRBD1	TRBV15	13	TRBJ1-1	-	CATRDRSNTEAFF	TGTGCCACCCGGGACAGGTCGAACACTGAAGCTTTCTTT
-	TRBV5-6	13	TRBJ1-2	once	CASSPGAAYGYTF	TGTGCCAGCAGCCCGGGGGCGGCTTATGGCTACACCTTC
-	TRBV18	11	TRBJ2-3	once	CASTRGDTQYF	TGTGCCAGCACTAGGGGAGATACGCAGTATTTT
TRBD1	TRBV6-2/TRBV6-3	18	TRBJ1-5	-	CASSTWDRSKGHNQPQHF	TGTGCCAGCAGTACCTGGGACAGGTCTAAGGGCCATAATCAGCCCCAGCATTTT
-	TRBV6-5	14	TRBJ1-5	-	CASQISGTNQPQHF	TGTGCCAGCCAGATTTCGGGGACCAATCAGCCCCAGCATTTT
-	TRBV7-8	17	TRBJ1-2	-	CASSLALQGLPFTGYTF	TGTGCCAGCAGCTTAGCTCTGCAGGGCCTCCCTTTCACTGGCTACACCTTC
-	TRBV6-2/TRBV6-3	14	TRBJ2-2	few	CASSYGAATGELFF	TGTGCCAGCAGTTACGGTGCGGCCACCGGGGAGCTGTTTTTT
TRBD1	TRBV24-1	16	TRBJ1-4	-	CATSAGRQGLGEKLFF	TGTGCCACCAGTGCCGGTAGACAGGGGTTGGGAGAAAAACTGTTTTTT
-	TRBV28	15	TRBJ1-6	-	CASKSHVSYNSPLHF	TGTGCCAGCAAATCCCACGTCTCCTATAATTCACCCCTCCACTTT
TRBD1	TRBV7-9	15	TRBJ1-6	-	CASSDPDRANSPLHF	TGTGCCAGCAGCGACCCTGACAGGGCTAATTCACCCCTCCACTTT
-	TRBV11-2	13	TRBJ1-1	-	CASSFLRNTEAFF	TGTGCCAGCAGCTTCCTCAGGAACACTGAAGCTTTCTTT
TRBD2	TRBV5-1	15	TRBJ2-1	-	CASSPAGGPVNVQFF	TGCGCCAGCAGCCCGGCGGGGGGGCCAGTCAATGTGCAGTTCTTC
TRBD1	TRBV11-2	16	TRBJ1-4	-	CASSLATQGQDEKLFF	TGTGCCAGCAGCTTAGCCACTCAGGGACAGGATGAAAAACTGTTTTTT
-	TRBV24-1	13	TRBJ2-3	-	CATSERGADTQYF	TGTGCCACCAGTGAGCGGGGCGCAGATACGCAGTATTTT
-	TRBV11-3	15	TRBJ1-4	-	CASSLVSRVYEKLFF	TGTGCCAGCAGCTTAGTATCCAGGGTCTATGAAAAACTGTTTTTT
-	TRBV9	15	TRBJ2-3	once	CASSVQLLAGDTQYF	TGTGCCAGCAGCGTACAGCTTTTGGCTGGAGATACGCAGTATTTT
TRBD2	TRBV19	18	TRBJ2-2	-	CASSISGTSGANNGELFF	TGTGCCAGTAGTATCAGCGGTACTAGCGGGGCCAATAACGGGGAGCTGTTTTTT
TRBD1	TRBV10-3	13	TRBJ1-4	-	CAISGGQGEKLFF	TGTGCCATCAGCGGGGGACAGGGGGAAAAACTGTTTTTT
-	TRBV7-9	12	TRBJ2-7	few	CASSSGLYEQYF	TGTGCCAGCAGCTCGGGACTCTACGAGCAGTACTTC
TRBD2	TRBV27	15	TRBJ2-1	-	CASSGWAGDVNEQFF	TGTGCCAGCAGTGGTTGGGCGGGAGATGTCAATGAGCAGTTCTTC
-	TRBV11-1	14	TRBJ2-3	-	CASSWVGATDTQYF	TGTGCCAGCAGTTGGGTGGGAGCGACAGATACGCAGTATTTT
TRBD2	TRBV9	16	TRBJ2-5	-	CASSVASGGGQETQYF	TGTGCCAGCAGCGTAGCTAGCGGGGGGGGCCAAGAGACCCAGTACTTC
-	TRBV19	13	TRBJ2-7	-	CASSIRQGYEQYF	TGTGCCAGTAGTATCCGGCAGGGCTACGAGCAGTACTTC
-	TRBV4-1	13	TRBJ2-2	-	CASTQRTGGELFF	TGCGCCAGCACCCAAAGGACTGGGGGGGAGCTGTTTTTT
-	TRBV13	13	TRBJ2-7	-	CASSLGTGLEQYF	TGTGCCAGCAGCTTAGGGACAGGCCTCGAGCAGTACTTC
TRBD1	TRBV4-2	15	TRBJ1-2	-	CASSQVGQGDYGYTF	TGTGCCAGCAGCCAAGTCGGACAGGGCGACTATGGCTACACCTTC
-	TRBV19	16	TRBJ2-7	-	CASSIDLRAGVYEQYF	TGTGCCAGTAGTATAGATCTAAGGGCAGGAGTTTACGAGCAGTACTTC
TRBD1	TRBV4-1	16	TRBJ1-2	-	CASSQDRQGANYGYTF	TGCGCCAGCAGCCAAGATAGACAGGGGGCTAACTATGGCTACACCTTC
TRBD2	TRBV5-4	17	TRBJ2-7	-	CASALAGASPSTYEQYF	TGTGCCAGCGCGCTAGCGGGAGCCTCACCCTCGACCTACGAGCAGTACTTC
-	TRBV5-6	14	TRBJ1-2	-	CASYLRAGRGGYTF	TGTGCCAGCTATCTAAGGGCGGGGCGCGGTGGCTACACCTTC
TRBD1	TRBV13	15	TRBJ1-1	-	CASSPNRGSGTEAFF	TGTGCCAGCAGCCCCAACAGGGGAAGTGGGACTGAAGCTTTCTTT